The clone carrying this TCR beta chain was counted between two and nine times. Individual cDNA molecules received unique molecular identifiers in the library. From the RACE reads, TCRdb called clonotypes with MiXCR, one entry per CDR3 protein. Here the sample spans some 81,000 distinct CDR3 sequences, roughly 7.1% being singletons. The sample is drawn from a study of human T cells and chemical hapten exposure. Study information: Once 0.01% DPC had been applied to the upper back by patch test, readings were taken at 6 days. It was small differences in pooled library volume that mainly caused per-sample TCR yields to vary.

Germline CDR1 is MNHNS and CDR2 is SASEGT. Trimming removed 0 bases from V and 3 bases from J; junction bases left unmatched: 3. The CDR3 length is 15 residues. The sample's time point: patch test 1, 2 weeks after DPC sensitization. Noted treatment: therapeutic diphenylcyclopropenone sensitization with weekly scalp DPC. The TCR sequence derives from a woman in her twenties or thirties with alopecia areata. Some clones in this sample may be carry-over from other donors' samples. The V gene is TRBV6-1, the J gene TRBJ2-7, with 9 positions matching TRBD1. The sample in question was whole blood, obtained in connection with sensitization to the hapten diphenylcyclopropenone (DPC). CDR3 nucleotide sequence: TGTGCCAGCAGTGAAGCCCTGACAGGGGGCTACGAGCAGTACTTC. It specifies CASSEALTGGYEQYF.